One T cell receptor beta chain is described in this entry. This sample was taken from a study of T cell changes during pregnancy in multiple sclerosis. This CDR3 has 15 residues. CDR1 SGDLS and CDR2 YYNGEE come from the germline V gene. V gave up 3 bases and J gave up 9 bases, with 16 bases separating them. Data came from immunoSEQ multiplex PCR; TCRdb stores just in-frame clones and leaves some out. The sample lists tens of thousands of clones; almost 90% were seen once. This receptor was obtained from a female donor in good health, enrolled as a control in a pregnancy study. The sequenced sample was peripheral blood, obtained in the first trimester of pregnancy. The chain combines TRBV9 with TRBJ1-6; the D gene is possibly TRBD1 (5 bases). This CDR3 is CASSAWGVNGSPLHF. The CDR3 DNA reads TGTGCCAGCAGCGCGTGGGGGGTTAATGGTTCACCCCTCCACTTT.